One sample yielded the 8 T cell receptor beta chains listed below, sequenced in a study of T cell responses to AZD1222 COVID-19 vaccine. Only in-frame clones appear in the TCRdb table, and some are missing; sequencing was by immunoSEQ multiplex PCR. The table has 130,000 to 150,000 clones, 92% seen once. The sample consisted of peripheral blood, taken on day 0 of AZD1222 vaccination. Receptor source: an adult in good health.

The gene calls are TRBV10-1 and TRBJ2-1; D ambiguous. The ends were cut back, 0 bases at V and 9 bases at J, with 9 bases in the middle. This CDR3 is 13 amino acids long. Germline CDR1 is WNHNN and CDR2 is SYGVQD (reference sequence). CDR3 DNA sequence: TGCGCCAGCAGTGAGTCTGTTTACGGTGAGCAGTTCTTC. Translated: CASSESVYGEQFF.

The chain joins TRBV7-8 to TRBJ2-2; D remains ambiguous. Trimming cost V 4 bases and J 5 bases, with 20 bases left between them. The CDR3 totals 17 residues. Germline CDR1 and CDR2: SGHVS and FQNEAQ. The DNA of the CDR3 is TGTGCCAGCAGCTCCGGCCCCTACCAGAGGTTTACCGGGGAGCTGTTTTTT. This sequence encodes CASSSGPYQRFTGELFF. Combining the CDR3 with reference TRBV7-8 and TRBJ2-2 gives the whole variable domain GAGVSQSPRYKVAKRGQDVALRCDPISGHVSLFWYQQALGQGPEFLTYFQNEAQLDKSGLPSDRFFAERPEGSVSTLKIQRTQQEDSAVYLCASSSGPYQRFTGELFFGEGSRLTVL.

The V and J genes are TRBV27 and TRBJ2-1; TRBD2 agrees at 8 bases. Trimming took 7 bases from V and 4 from J; bases not matched to a gene: 9. The CDR3 length is 15 residues. From germline, CDR1 is MNHEY and CDR2 SMNVEV (reference sequence). The CDR3 DNA follows: TGTGCCAGCACCTCCCTAGCGGGCGTATACAATGAGCAGTTCTTC. It encodes CASTSLAGVYNEQFF.

This sequence joins TRBV29-1 and TRBJ1-2; a weak D match, TRBD1 (6 bases). The CDR3 covers 13 residues. The V end lost 3 bases, the J end lost 1 base, and 9 bases lay between the germline ends. The V gene's germline CDR1 is SQVTM and CDR2 ANQGSEA. CDR3 amino acids: CSVDKGGNYGYTF. The CDR3 DNA sequence: TGCAGCGTTGATAAGGGGGGTAACTATGGCTACACCTTC.

The V and J genes are TRBV6-5 and TRBJ2-2; a weak D match, TRBD2 (6 bases). The CDR3 totals 14 residues. Trimming cost V 9 bases and J 0 bases, with 11 bases left between them. Germline assignment: CDR1 MNHEY and CDR2 SVGAGI. In DNA form, the CDR3 reads TGTGCCAGTAAAACGGGGGCGAACACCGGGGAGCTGTTTTTT. It encodes CASKTGANTGELFF.

V usage is TRBV4-2 and J usage is TRBJ2-7; 7 bases match TRBD2. The J call may be mistaken, given a closer DNA end match to TRBJ2-1. This CDR3 has 17 amino acids. The V gene's germline CDR1 is LGHNA and CDR2 YNFKEQ. The CDR3 is CASSQDRPSGFYNEQFF. The DNA of the CDR3 is TGTGCCAGCAGCCAAGATCGGCCTAGCGGTTTCTACAATGAGCAGTTCTTC.

This chain uses TRBV29-1 with TRBJ2-3, with TRBD1 as a possible D gene (6 bases). CDR1 SQVTM and CDR2 ANQGSEA come from the germline V gene. CDR3 length equals 11 residues. With 6 bases removed from V and 3 bases from J, the gap between germline ends came to 7 bases. The CDR3 loop reads CSVGHTDTQYF. Here the CDR3 DNA reads TGCAGCGTGGGACATACAGATACGCAGTATTTT.

In its sample, this clone was seen a few times. The gene calls are TRBV11-2 and TRBJ2-1; no definite D call. V gave up 6 bases and J gave up 8 bases, with 11 bases separating them. CDR1 is SGHAT and CDR2 is FQNNGV in the germline V gene. CDR3 length: 12 residues. The CDR3, as DNA: TGTGCCAGCAGTGGGCTAGTTCATGAGCAGTTCTTC. This sequence encodes CASSGLVHEQFF.